Listed below are T cell receptor beta chains from one sample, sequenced in a study of T cell repertoires in cytomegalovirus infection. A single record per CDR3 protein comes from TCRdb applying MiXCR to the reads. The sample consists of roughly 230,000 distinct CDR3 sequences, 22% of them appearing once. Sequencing was done on a sample of CD8+ T cells from PBMCs. These receptors were taken from a human donor in good health (CMV status not recorded). Some clones in this sample may be carry-over from other donors' samples. Both conserved end residues are part of each CDR3. The D gene is left open where the match is weak. Clone size appears in some rows only: once, few, many, or a class for an expanded clone.

.,TRBV4-1,TRBJ2-1,.,TGCGCCAGCAGCCAAGCAGGACTACTTTTATACAATGAGCAGTTCTTC,CASSQAGLLLYNEQFF
many,TRBV5-4,TRBJ2-7,.,TGTGCCAGCAGCTTGAATCACAGCCCCTACGAGCAGTACTTC,CASSLNHSPYEQYF
.,TRBV29-1,TRBJ2-2,.,TGCAGCGTTGAAGGTCGGAGTGCCCTGGGCACCGGGGAGCTGTTTTTT,CSVEGRSALGTGELFF
few,TRBV18,TRBJ1-1,TRBD1,TGTGCCAGCTCACCAGGACGCGACAGGGGTAGCGTCGAAGCTTTCTTT,CASSPGRDRGSVEAFF
.,TRBV20-1,TRBJ2-7,TRBD1,TGCAGTGCTAGATCGGGGGAGACAGGGGAACGCGAGCAGTACTTC,CSARSGETGEREQYF
.,TRBV2,TRBJ1-2,.,TGTGCCAACCCAATCAACAGGGATCATGGCTACACCTTC,CANPINRDHGYTF
few,TRBV12-3/TRBV12-4,TRBJ2-5,.,TGTGCCAGCACCCAAGGGGAGACCCAGTACTTC,CASTQGETQYF
few,TRBV11-2,TRBJ1-2,.,TGTGCCAGCAGCCCACAGAGGTACTATGGCTACACCTTC,CASSPQRYYGYTF
.,TRBV10-3,TRBJ2-1,.,TGTGCCATCAGTGAGTCTCCCGGTATAGATGAGCAGTTCTTC,CAISESPGIDEQFF
.,TRBV2,TRBJ2-3,.,TGTGCCAGCACCGAGAGGAGCCCAGATACGCAGTATTTT,CASTERSPDTQYF
few,TRBV27,TRBJ2-1,.,TGTGCCAGCAGTTCTCTTATCTCCTACAATGAGCAGTTCTTC,CASSSLISYNEQFF
.,TRBV27,TRBJ2-7,.,TGTGCCAGCAGTTTAGCCGCCAACTACGAGCAGTACTTC,CASSLAANYEQYF
.,TRBV29-1,TRBJ2-7,.,TGCAGCGTTGATGAGGGAAATGGCTACGAGCAGTACTTC,CSVDEGNGYEQYF
few,TRBV28,TRBJ2-7,TRBD1,TGTGCCAGCAGTTCCTCCGGGACAGGGGCCGACGAGCAGTACTTC,CASSSSGTGADEQYF
few,TRBV13,TRBJ2-1,TRBD1,TGTGCCAGCAGCTTCCGGGACAGATACAATGAGCAGTTCTTC,CASSFRDRYNEQFF
.,TRBV2,TRBJ2-2,TRBD2,TGTGCCAGCAGTGAATTGCTAGCGGGACGAGTCGGGGAGCTGTTTTTT,CASSELLAGRVGELFF
many,TRBV7-2,TRBJ2-3,.,TGTGCCAGCGTTCGGCGAACCGGGGGTATTGGCGATACGCAGTATTTT,CASVRRTGGIGDTQYF
.,TRBV12-3/TRBV12-4,TRBJ1-3,TRBD1,TGTGCCATCGGGACAGCAGGGTCTGGAAACACCATATATTTT,CAIGTAGSGNTIYF
.,TRBV2,TRBJ1-1,TRBD1,TGTGCCACCCTGGGACAGGCCACTGTCATGAACACTGAAGCTTTCTTT,CATLGQATVMNTEAFF
few,TRBV12-3/TRBV12-4,TRBJ2-3,.,TGTGCCAGCAGTTTAAGGGGTTACACAGATACGCAGTATTTT,CASSLRGYTDTQYF
.,TRBV12-3/TRBV12-4,TRBJ2-5,.,TGTGCCAGCTCCCGATTCCTGGCGGGGCGGGAGACCCAGTACTTC,CASSRFLAGRETQYF
few,TRBV7-2,TRBJ2-1,.,TGTGCCAGCAGCTTCGGACTAGAGCAGTTCTTC,CASSFGLEQFF
few,TRBV4-1,TRBJ1-2,.,TGCGCCAGTAGCCCACCTGCCCAATCTTTCTATGGCTACACCTTC,CASSPPAQSFYGYTF
.,TRBV6-2/TRBV6-3,TRBJ2-6,.,TGTGCCAGCAGCTACGCTCCCTCTGGGGCCAACGTCCTGACTTTC,CASSYAPSGANVLTF
few,TRBV11-1,TRBJ1-1,TRBD1,TGTGCCAGCAGCCAAGACAGGGAAGAAGCTTTCTTT,CASSQDREEAFF
.,TRBV7-9,TRBJ1-1,.,TGTGCCAGCAGTTCGCCCCCACCCGGGCTAAACACTGAAGCTTTCTTT,CASSSPPPGLNTEAFF
.,TRBV20-1,TRBJ1-1,.,TGCAGTGCCCCTCGGGAACCGGGAACTGAAGCTTTCTTT,CSAPREPGTEAFF
.,TRBV23-1,TRBJ1-2,TRBD1,TGCGCCAGCAGTCCCGGACAGGGGAATACCTATGGCTACACCTTC,CASSPGQGNTYGYTF
few,TRBV7-9,TRBJ2-2,.,TGTGCCAGCAGCTTCATAGACCGGGCTTTTTTGGCCGGGGAGCTGTTTTTT,CASSFIDRAFLAGELFF
.,TRBV20-1,TRBJ2-4,.,TGCAGTGCTAGAGACCCGGGAAGCGCCAAAAACATTCAGTACTTC,CSARDPGSAKNIQYF
.,TRBV9,TRBJ1-2,TRBD1,TGTGCCAGCAGCGGAGCCGGGACAGCCGAATATTTTAACTATGGCTACACCTTC,CASSGAGTAEYFNYGYTF
few,TRBV7-9,TRBJ2-5,.,TGTGCCAGCAGTGGGGCCGGGGACCAAGAGACCCAGTACTTC,CASSGAGDQETQYF
.,TRBV20-1,TRBJ2-2,.,TGCAGTGCTCGGACTCGATCCTTACCCACCGGGGAGCTGTTTTTT,CSARTRSLPTGELFF
few,TRBV12-3/TRBV12-4,TRBJ2-1,TRBD2,TGTGCCAGCAGTTTGTTCCTAGCGGGGGGTTACAATGAGCAGTTCTTC,CASSLFLAGGYNEQFF
few,TRBV27,TRBJ2-2,TRBD1,TGTGCCAGCAGTTTAGTGGGGACAGGGATCGGGGAGCTGTTTTTT,CASSLVGTGIGELFF
.,TRBV7-9,TRBJ2-7,.,TGTGCCAGCAGCCGTACTACTCAACTAGAGCAGTACTTC,CASSRTTQLEQYF
.,TRBV28,TRBJ1-1,.,TGTGCCACTTCCACGACGAACACTGAAGCTTTCTTT,CATSTTNTEAFF
.,TRBV28,TRBJ1-3,.,TGTGCCAGCAGTTTCCTCGGGGCAGCAGCTGGAAACACCATATATTTT,CASSFLGAAAGNTIYF
few,TRBV15,TRBJ1-5,.,TGTGCCACCAGCAGAGATAGGCAGCCAATTCAGCCCCAGCATTTT,CATSRDRQPIQPQHF
many,TRBV7-6,TRBJ2-5,TRBD2,TGTGCCAGCAGCTTAGTCCTAGCGGGGGGGCCGGAGACCCAGTACTTC,CASSLVLAGGPETQYF
.,TRBV7-6,TRBJ2-1,TRBD2,TGTGCCAGCAGCTTAAAGGGGACTAGCATCAATGAGCAGTTCTTC,CASSLKGTSINEQFF
many,TRBV11-2,TRBJ2-5,TRBD2,TGTGCCAGCAGCTTAGGACCTAGCGGGGGAGGTGAGACCCAGTACTTC,CASSLGPSGGGETQYF
many,TRBV7-6,TRBJ2-2,TRBD1,TGTGCCAGCCACAGGGGAGATTCCTTCACCGGGGAGCTGTTTTTT,CASHRGDSFTGELFF
.,TRBV7-9,TRBJ1-6,.,TGTGCCAGCAGCTTAGAAAGTGAGAGGACACCCCTCCACTTT,CASSLESERTPLHF
.,TRBV20-1,TRBJ1-1,TRBD1,TGCAGTGCTCAGACAGGGGACACTGAAGCTTTCTTT,CSAQTGDTEAFF
few,TRBV29-1,TRBJ2-1,.,TGCAGCGTTGGTCGGACCGGCCTGTACAATGAGCAGTTCTTC,CSVGRTGLYNEQFF
.,TRBV13,TRBJ2-1,.,TGTGCCAGCAGCTCGGGGGATACCGTATACAATGAGCAGTTCTTC,CASSSGDTVYNEQFF
many,TRBV7-8,TRBJ2-3,TRBD2,TGTGCCAGCAGCCCGAGCGGGGGGAACACAGATACGCAGTATTTT,CASSPSGGNTDTQYF